The source of this T cell receptor beta chain is a study of CD8+CD57+ T cells in acquired aplastic anemia. Researchers used genomic DNA as the template to profile TCR beta VDJ and CDR3. In TCRdb, the reads were re-called with MiXCR into one record per CDR3 protein. The table includes 100,000 to 150,000 distinct CDR3 sequences, 48% detected once. The clonotype originates from a human donor in good health, serving as a control. Input material: sorted CD4+, CD8+, or CD8+CD57+ T cells (not recorded which) from PBMCs.

In DNA, the CDR3 is TGTGCCACCAGTGGCGGGACCGGGGATGAGCAGTTCTTC. Translation gives CATSGGTGDEQFF. The chain employs TRBV24-1 and TRBJ2-1; D may be TRBD2 (6 bases). This CDR3 contains 13 residues. The V end was cut by 5 bases, the J end by 8 bases, with 12 bases between. The germline V gene encodes CDR1 KGHDR and CDR2 SFDVKD.